The 19 T cell receptor beta chains listed next were all sequenced from one sample in a study of graft-versus-host responses after intestinal transplantation. TCRdb's copy holds only in-frame clones and misses some; the assay was immunoSEQ multiplex PCR. This table holds about 40,000 clones, about 90% found once. The input for sequencing was PBMCs, taken 300 to 330 days after intestinal transplant. The source of these receptors is a human patient who received an intestinal transplant, so some T cells may come from the graft donor.

The rearrangement joins TRBV9 to TRBJ2-1; D possibly matches TRBD1 or TRBD2 (5 bases each). The CDR3 is 17 residues long. In germline, CDR1 is SGDLS, CDR2 YYNGEE. The V and J ends lost 3 bases and 4 bases respectively, with 20 bases between them. CDR3 sequence: CASSAVMGVLPYNEQFF. The CDR3 nucleotides are TGTGCCAGCAGCGCAGTGATGGGGGTCCTACCTTACAATGAGCAGTTCTTC.

This chain links TRBV11-1 with TRBJ2-7, with D hard to call. Trimming pared 3 bases from V and 0 bases from J, leaving 9 bases between. The CDR3 extends over 14 amino acids. Germline V gene sequence: CDR1 SGHAT, CDR2 FQDESV (reference sequence). CDR3 amino acids: CASSFLRSSYEQYF. The CDR3 coding sequence is TGTGCCAGCAGCTTTCTTAGGAGCTCCTACGAGCAGTACTTC.

This chain joins TRBV4-1 and TRBJ2-7, with D perhaps matching TRBD1 (6 bases). The CDR3 loop spans 15 amino acids. V was clipped by 4 bases and J by 2 bases, with 15 bases between them. Germline assignment: CDR1 MGHRA and CDR2 YSYEKL. CDR3 nucleotide sequence: TGCGCCAGCAGCCCGCATTATAACAGGGCCTACGAGCAGTACTTC. It codes for CASSPHYNRAYEQYF.

The chain couples TRBV5-1 to TRBJ2-3; D might be TRBD2 (6 bases). Germline CDR1 SGHRS, CDR2 YFSETQ. V was cut by 0 bases and J by 1 base, with 9 bases left in between. The CDR3 length is 15 residues. CDR3 in DNA: TGCGCCAGCAGCTTGGAGGGGAGGCGCACAGATACGCAGTATTTT. It specifies CASSLEGRRTDTQYF. Looking up the rest from reference TRBV5-1 and TRBJ2-3 gives the full variable domain: KAGVTQTPRYLIKTRGQQVTLSCSPISGHRSVSWYQQTPGQGLQFLFEYFSETQRNKGNFPGRFSGRQFSNSRSEMNVSTLELGDSALYLCASSLEGRRTDTQYFGPGTRLTVL.

The chain combines TRBV21-1 with TRBJ2-5; the table gives TRBD2 as D, unverified against the DNA. TRBV21-1 is noted as a pseudogene. The CDR3 has 17 amino acids. The CDR3 reads CASSKETSGGHQETQYF. CDR3 DNA: TGTGCCAGCAGCAAAGAGACTAGCGGGGGCCACCAAGAGACCCAGTACTTC.

This clone was detected once. The V and J genes are TRBV25-1 and TRBJ2-1; possibly TRBD1 for D (6 bases). The CDR3 extends over 15 amino acids. V was trimmed by 4 bases and J by 7 bases, leaving 17 bases between them. Germline lookup yields CDR1 MGHDK and CDR2 SYGVNS. The CDR3 is CASSGSGRGRNEQFF. For the CDR3, the DNA is TGTGCCAGCAGTGGGTCGGGAAGGGGGAGAAATGAGCAGTTCTTC.

CDR3 DNA: TGTGCCAGCAGCTCACGAAACCGGGCCGCGGGGGAGCTGTTTTTT. Protein product: CASSSRNRAAGELFF. The chain recombines TRBV7-9 with TRBJ2-2; no clear D. Trimming left V 4 bases short and J 8 bases short, with 17 bases between. Looked up from germline, CDR1 is SEHNR and CDR2 is FQNEAQ (reference sequence). CDR3 length equals 15 residues.

This chain joins TRBV4-1 and TRBJ2-6; D perhaps matches TRBD1 (5 bases). The CDR3 contains 16 residues. The V gene lost 1 base and the J gene lost 4 bases, with 11 bases spanning the gap. Germline CDR1 MGHRA, CDR2 YSYEKL. CDR3 coding DNA: TGCGCCAGCAGCCAAGGATCAGGGCACGGGGCCAACGTCCTGACTTTC. Its protein product is CASSQGSGHGANVLTF.

The J gene is TRBJ2-7, the V gene TRBV7-3, with D possibly TRBD2 on 6 matching bases. CDR1 and CDR2 from the germline V gene are SGHTA and FQGTGA. V gave up 1 base and J gave up 2 bases, with 12 bases separating them. The length of the CDR3 is 15 residues. The CDR3 DNA follows: TGTGCCAGCAGCTTAAAGGCGGGGTTCGCCTACGAGCAGTACTTC. Protein sequence: CASSLKAGFAYEQYF.

A single count supports this clone. The rearrangement uses TRBV29-1 and TRBJ2-2; D not certain. Trimming took 2 bases from V and 2 from J, leaving 3 bases between them. Germline V gives CDR1 SQVTM, CDR2 ANQGSEA. The CDR3 has 12 residues. CDR3 loop: CSVETNTGELFF. In DNA, the CDR3 is TGCAGCGTTGAAACTAACACCGGGGAGCTGTTTTTT.

The V and J genes are TRBV7-9 and TRBJ2-5; TRBD2 is a possible D gene (5 bases). Germline V CDR1 and CDR2: SEHNR, FQNEAQ (reference sequence). This CDR3 is built from 13 residues. The V end lost 4 bases, the J end lost 5 bases, and 11 bases lay between the germline ends. CDR3 bases: TGTGCCAGCAGCTACTACCCGGGGGAGACCCAGTACTTC. As protein: CASSYYPGETQYF.

The V call is TRBV9, the J call TRBJ1-1; unclear D gene. V lost 0 bases, J lost 4 bases, and 13 bases lay in between. Germline lookup yields CDR1 SGDLS and CDR2 YYNGEE. This CDR3 region has 15 residues. The CDR3 loop is CASSVGPDGSTEAFF. CDR3 DNA: TGTGCCAGCAGCGTAGGCCCTGACGGGAGCACTGAAGCTTTCTTT.

The chain couples TRBV11-2 to TRBJ1-2; D is undetermined. CDR3 size: 13 residues. With 1 base removed from V and 3 bases from J, the gap between germline ends came to 6 bases. Germline CDR1 is SGHAT and CDR2 is FQNNGV. CDR3 amino acids: CASSLARDYGYTF. The CDR3, as DNA: TGTGCCAGCAGCTTAGCCCGGGACTATGGCTACACCTTC.

V gene TRBV11-3 combines with J gene TRBJ2-3, with TRBD2 matching over 8 bases. Germline V gene lookup returns CDR1 SGHNT and CDR2 YENEEA. CDR3 length equals 14 residues. Losses at the gene ends were 3 bases for V and 6 bases for J; bases not matched to a gene: 5. For the CDR3, the DNA is TGTGCCAGCAGCTTCCCCGGGAGGGGGGATACGCAGTATTTT. Protein: CASSFPGRGDTQYF.

The rearrangement links TRBV29-1 to TRBJ1-5, with D unclear. The germline V gene encodes CDR1 SQVTM and CDR2 ANQGSEA. This CDR3 region has 13 residues. Trimming took 6 bases from V and 5 from J, leaving 14 bases between them. The CDR3 nucleotides read TGCAGCGTACGGTCCCCACCCGATCAGCCCCAGCATTTT. This gives the protein CSVRSPPDQPQHF.

The chain couples TRBV6-6 to TRBJ2-7; perhaps TRBD1 as D (6 bases). From germline, CDR1 is MNHNY and CDR2 SVGAGI (reference sequence). This CDR3 is 13 amino acids long. Trimming stripped 5 bases from V and 4 bases from J, with 12 bases between. The CDR3 DNA reads as TGTGCCAGCAGTCCCGGGACACCTTACGAGCAGTACTTC. It is translated as CASSPGTPYEQYF.

This clone was found a few times. The chain carries TRBV15 and TRBJ2-7; D gene uncertain. This CDR3 has 15 amino acids. Germline CDR1 LNHNV, CDR2 YYDKDF (reference sequence). Trimming pared 0 bases from V and 3 bases from J, leaving 12 bases between. CDR3 protein: CATSRDYRADYEQYF. The DNA of the CDR3 is TGTGCCACCAGCAGAGATTATCGGGCAGACTACGAGCAGTACTTC.

The V call is TRBV6-1, the J call TRBJ1-4, with 10 bases that match TRBD1. Germline loops: CDR1 MNHNS, CDR2 SASEGT. Losses at the gene ends were 9 bases for V and 8 bases for J; bases not matched to a gene: 12. This CDR3 spans 15 amino acids. This CDR3 is CASGKTTGGAEKLFF. In nucleotides, the CDR3 is TGTGCCAGTGGAAAAACGACAGGGGGCGCGGAAAAACTGTTTTTT.

The rearrangement uses TRBV29-1 and TRBJ1-1, with a possible D match to TRBD1 (5 bases). Trimming took off 4 bases at V and 8 bases at J, with 11 bases between the two ends. The V gene's germline CDR1 is SQVTM and CDR2 ANQGSEA. The CDR3 runs 11 residues. In DNA, the CDR3 is TGCAGCGTTGGGGACTCGTGGGAAGCTTTCTTT. Translation: CSVGDSWEAFF.